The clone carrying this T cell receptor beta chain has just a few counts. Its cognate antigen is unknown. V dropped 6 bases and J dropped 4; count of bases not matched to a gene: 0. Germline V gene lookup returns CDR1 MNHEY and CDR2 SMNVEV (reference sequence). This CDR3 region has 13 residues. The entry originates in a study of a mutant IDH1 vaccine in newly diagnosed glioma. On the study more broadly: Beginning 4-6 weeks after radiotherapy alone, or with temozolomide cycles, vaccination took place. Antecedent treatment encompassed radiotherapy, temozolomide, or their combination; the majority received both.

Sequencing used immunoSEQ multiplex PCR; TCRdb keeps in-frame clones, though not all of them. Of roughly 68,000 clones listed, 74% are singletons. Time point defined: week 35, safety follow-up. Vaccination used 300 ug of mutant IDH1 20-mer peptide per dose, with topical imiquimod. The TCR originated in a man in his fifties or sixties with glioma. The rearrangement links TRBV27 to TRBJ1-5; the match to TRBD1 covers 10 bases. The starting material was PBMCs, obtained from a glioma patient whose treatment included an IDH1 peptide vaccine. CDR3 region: CASRGQGNQPQHF. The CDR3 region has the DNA TGTGCCAGCAGGGGACAGGGGAATCAGCCCCAGCATTTT.